This TCR beta chain was retrieved from a study of T cell responses to AZD1222 COVID-19 vaccine (dated by TCRdb to about 2021). For the study in its entirety: TCR sequencing was performed for 230 to 250 trial participants, of whom about 200 were given two doses of AZD1222 and approximately 25 were given two doses of MenACWY control vaccine. Enrollment into the trials was organized by age into subgroups of 18-55, 56-69 and 70-plus years, and those subgroups contained approximately 160, 26 and 62 TCR-sequenced participants, respectively. General conclusions and limits of the study: The whole spike protein was spanned by vaccine-associated CD4 TCRs, and dominant responses were seen in regions 160-218 and 743-854. Only five to seven AZD1222 recipients were SARS-CoV-2 seropositive at baseline, limiting conclusions about previously exposed vaccinees. Reportedly, close to half of the unique spike-specific TCRs recognized epitopes lying outside the regions that are mutated in the B.1.351 and B.1.1.7 variants. In the small 56-69-year group, the increase in depth fell short of significance, most likely because of low power. Because no day 14 peak-response samples were available, repertoires were characterized only after the peak T cell response. After two AZD1222 doses, spike-specific TCR breadth and depth were significantly higher than at day 0 and than in MenACWY recipients. Participants were mostly white British, with more females than males. The authors suggested clonal diversity may have been underestimated.

The CDR3 regions of human TCRbeta chains were subjected to immunosequencing. In the original analysis: TCRs in the repertoires were matched against a reference library of SARS-CoV-2-specific TCRs that had been generated with the MIRA antigen-specificity platform. Breadth was defined as the fraction of unique TCRs that were SARS-CoV-2-associated. Depth was defined as the fraction of total T cells that were SARS-CoV-2-associated. Each spike-specific TCR was assigned to its reactive spike region and to a CD4 or CD8 class using the MIRA data. Log10-transformed breadth and depth values were compared by one-way ANOVA with Sidak's multiple comparisons tests. The source is immuneACCESS, and TCRdb retained only in-frame sequences with V and J called. Part of the clones is not carried over; for the studies checked, unresolved V genes explain less than half of this, and the remainder is unexplained. That table is the source of V, J and clone size, and D and trimming were worked out from the DNA. The sample table lists about 190,000 clones, approximately 92% of them with a count of one. The top ten hold 3.6% of the sample.

V is pared back by 1 base and J by 5 bases, with 11 bases lying between the germline termini. The germline V gene supplies CDR1 SQVTM and CDR2 ANQGSEA. The CDR3 starts with the cysteine, ends with the phenylalanine, and has 13 residues. Just CDR3 DNA is preserved here, 39 bases in frame from base 1. As for this clone: Its binding antigen is unknown. No much larger clone exists at a distance of one base, and base qualities are not known.

Per the publication, the time point label means: about 28 days (+/-7) after the second vaccine dose. In the paper's terms, the treatment or condition label means: meningococcal conjugate vaccine given as trial control. The vaccinee samples were drawn from two UK trials, COV001 and COV002, one of which was a single-blind randomized controlled phase 2/3 trial testing AZD1222 (ChAdOx1 nCoV-19) in healthy adults. For TCRbeta chain sequencing, PBMC samples from trial participants were taken at day 0 and at day 28 after the second dose. Sample: peripheral blood, taken 28 days after the second dose of the MenACWY control vaccine. Recombination connected TRBV29-1 to TRBJ2-5; TRBD1 is a possible D gene, resting on 6 matching bases. This sequence originates from an adult who received the MenACWY meningococcal vaccine as a control. The DNA is TGCAGCGTTGAAGTGGGACAAGGGGAGACCCAGTACTTC. This gives the protein CSVEVGQGETQYF.